This entry lists 15 T cell receptor beta chains sequenced from one sample in a study of shared clonotypes between healthy human individuals. TCRdb keeps only in-frame clones here, not all; method: immunoSEQ multiplex PCR. The table has 900,000 to 1,200,000 clones, 78% seen once; the top ten hold 0.6% to 0.75%. Sequencing used memory CD4+ T cells from PBMCs. The subset: CD45RA-negative fraction. The receptors originated from a man between 18 and 29 years old in good health. Some clones in this sample may be carry-over from other donors' samples.

V is TRBV19 and J is TRBJ1-5; no firm D call. Germline CDR1 and CDR2: LNHDA and SQIVND (reference sequence). The CDR3 totals 13 residues. V lost 8 bases and J 5 bases, leaving 13 bases between the germline ends. The CDR3 DNA reads as TGTGCCAGTGAGGGTTATTTGGATCAGCCCCAGCATTTT. It is translated as CASEGYLDQPQHF.

Comment on this clone: This may arise from a read error, as a much more abundant clone is one base away. In the same sample, other DNA sequences code for this CDR3. The V gene is TRBV28, the J gene TRBJ1-5; unclear D gene. The germline V gene has CDR1 MDHEN and CDR2 SYDVKM. CDR3 length: 12 amino acids. Trimming removed 7 bases from V and 4 bases from J, with 8 bases in between. In DNA form, the CDR3 reads TGTGCCAGCACAAGGGTTAATCAGCCCCAGCATTTT. Amino acid sequence: CASTRVNQPQHF.

The gene calls are TRBV11-3 and TRBJ2-6; no clear D gene. Germline values: CDR1 SGHNT, CDR2 YENEEA. The ends were cut back, 5 bases at V and 0 bases at J, with 5 bases in the middle. CDR3 size: 14 residues. The CDR3 reads CASSQSSGANVLTF. The CDR3, as DNA: TGTGCCAGCAGCCAGAGCTCTGGGGCCAACGTCCTGACTTTC.

As to this clone: This is likely an artifact of a read error, given a far larger clone one base away. V usage is TRBV30 and J usage is TRBJ1-2; 7 nucleotides match TRBD1. The CDR3 consists of 16 residues. CDR1 is GTSNPN, CDR2 SVGIG, per germline (reference sequence). The CDR3 DNA follows: TGTGCCTGGAGTGCCGGTGGAGGGGGCAACAACTATGGCTACGCCTTC. Translated, it gives CAWSAGGGGNNYGYAF.

The J gene is TRBJ2-1, the V gene TRBV5-4, with D unclear. Trimming took 4 bases from V and 4 from J, leaving 15 bases between them. The CDR3 totals 15 residues. Germline loops: CDR1 SGHNT, CDR2 YYREEE (reference sequence). The CDR3 loop is CASSPGGVDYNEQFF. The CDR3 coding sequence is TGTGCCAGCAGCCCAGGTGGGGTAGATTACAATGAGCAGTTCTTC.

The chain couples TRBV7-8 to TRBJ1-1; D remains unclear. Trimming removed 4 bases from V and 3 bases from J, with 15 bases in between. This CDR3 spans 15 amino acids. The V gene's germline CDR1 is SGHVS and CDR2 FQNEAQ. CDR3 region: CASSWKGFVDTEAFF. CDR3 nucleotide sequence: TGTGCCAGCAGCTGGAAAGGGTTCGTCGACACTGAAGCTTTCTTT.

Concerning this clone: One end of the junction is discordant with germline, which a read error may explain. V and J are TRBV28 and TRBJ2-3; D uncertain. The CDR3 runs 12 residues. Germline CDR1 and CDR2: MDHEN and SYDVKM. The CDR3: CASRFGTDTRYF. CDR3 bases: TGTGCCAGCAGGTTTGGCACAGATACGCGGTATTTT.

The chain recombines TRBV10-1 with TRBJ2-3; tentatively, D is TRBD2 (5 bases). Trimming took 3 bases from V and 3 from J, leaving 7 bases between them. This CDR3 contains 13 residues. In germline, CDR1 is WNHNN, CDR2 SYGVQD (reference sequence). CDR3 DNA: TGCGCCAGCAGTGAACCGGGAACAGATACGCAGTATTTT. Its protein is CASSEPGTDTQYF.

The sample holds one count of this clone. The same CDR3 can be traced to other DNA sequences in this sample. CDR3 sequence: CASSLLAPSSYNEQFF. The CDR3 DNA sequence: TGTGCCAGCAGCTTACTAGCGCCGAGCTCCTACAATGAGCAGTTCTTC. J is TRBJ2-1 and V is TRBV14; 7 bases line up with TRBD2. V shed 5 bases and J 0 bases; nucleotides not matched to a gene: 7. Germline CDR1 is SGHDN and CDR2 is FVKESK. The CDR3 sequence is 16 residues long.

J is TRBJ1-2 and V is TRBV5-1; 7 bases match TRBD1. Losses at the gene ends were 6 bases for V and 1 base for J; bases not matched to a gene: 9. From germline, CDR1 is SGHRS and CDR2 YFSETQ. There are 15 residues in the CDR3. Here the CDR3 reads CASKLGTVNNYGYTF. Written as DNA, the CDR3 is TGCGCCAGCAAGCTTGGGACAGTTAATAACTATGGCTACACCTTC.

The chain carries TRBV5-6 and TRBJ2-6; D gene uncertain. V lost 4 bases to trimming and J lost 4 bases, with 15 bases between them. The CDR3 loop spans 16 amino acids. Germline V gene lookup returns CDR1 SGHDT and CDR2 YYEEEE. CDR3 bases: TGTGCCAGCAGCCGCGAGCCCTCTAGAGGGGCCAACGTCCTGACTTTC. Residues: CASSREPSRGANVLTF.

Remarks on this clone: The sample holds other DNA sequences that translate to the same CDR3. The chain employs TRBV18 and TRBJ2-7, with 7 bases aligning to TRBD1. The V segment lost 3 bases and the J segment 4 bases; nucleotides outside the gene matches: 6. This CDR3 contains 14 residues. CDR1 is KGHSH, CDR2 LQKENI, per germline. CDR3 sequence reads: CASSPARQGYEQYF. CDR3 sequence (DNA): TGTGCCAGCTCACCCGCACGACAGGGTTACGAGCAGTACTTC. Looking up the rest from reference TRBV18 and TRBJ2-7 gives the full variable domain: NAGVMQNPRHLVRRRGQEARLRCSPMKGHSHVYWYRQLPEEGLKFMVYLQKENIIDESGMPKERFSAEFPKEGPSILRIQQVVRGDSAAYFCASSPARQGYEQYFGPGTRLTVT.

V is TRBV10-3 and J is TRBJ2-2; D is perhaps TRBD1 (6 bases). The CDR3 is 15 amino acids. V was trimmed by 0 bases and J by 7 bases, leaving 12 bases between them. Germline V gene lookup returns CDR1 ENHRY and CDR2 SYGVKD. The CDR3, as DNA: TGTGCCATCAGTGAGTCGACAGGTTCGGACGGGGAGCTGTTTTTT. Translation: CAISESTGSDGELFF.

This clone was observed once. In the same sample, other DNA sequences code for this CDR3. The chain couples TRBV11-3 to TRBJ2-7; tentatively, D is TRBD1 (6 bases). V lost 4 bases to trimming and J lost 6 bases, with 13 bases between them. The CDR3 is 13 residues long. The V gene's germline CDR1 is SGHNT and CDR2 YENEEA. In DNA, the CDR3 is TGTGCCAGCAGCTCAGGGACATATTCCGAGCAGTACTTC. Amino acid sequence: CASSSGTYSEQYF.

The sample holds a few counts of this clone. The rearrangement joins TRBV18 to TRBJ2-7; D remains unclear. The CDR3 runs to 15 residues. Trimming removed 4 bases from V and 0 bases from J, with 13 bases in between. Germline CDR1 and CDR2: KGHSH and LQKENI. The CDR3 DNA reads TGTGCCAGCTCACGGCTGGCTGGGGACTCCTACGAGCAGTACTTC. It specifies CASSRLAGDSYEQYF.